This TCR beta chain was identified during a study of shared clonotypes between healthy human individuals. Each sorted subset replicate got 200 ng genomic DNA, about 33,000 genomes. Generated by immunoSEQ multiplex PCR, the TCRdb table keeps only in-frame clones and is missing some. The sample lists approximately 620,000 clones, about 96% occurring once. In germline, CDR1 is SGHVS, CDR2 FQNEAQ. The length of the CDR3 is 16 residues. A split of CD4+ cells into CD45RA+ naive and CD45RA-negative memory subsets was performed. The receptor comes from a woman aged 30 to 39 in good health. The sample was naive CD4+ T cells sorted from blood. Specified subset: CD45RA+ positively selected. V and J are TRBV7-8 and TRBJ2-5; 7 nucleotides match TRBD2. The J call may be wrong; the DNA end is better matched by TRBJ2-7. The CDR3 protein is CASSLGGGDFSYEQYF. In DNA, the CDR3 is TGTGCCAGCAGCTTAGGGGGAGGGGACTTCTCCTACGAGCAGTACTTC.